These 6 T cell receptor beta chains share one sample of origin, sequenced in a study of shared clonotypes between healthy human individuals. This table comes from immunoSEQ multiplex PCR, and its TCRdb copy is limited to in-frame clones, with some not included. The sample records millions of clones, 95% being singletons. Source material: naive CD4+ T cells sorted from blood. The subset here: CD45RA+ positively selected. The receptors were sampled from a man between 18 and 35 years old in good health.

Here the CDR3 DNA reads TGTGCCAGTAAAGGGACAGATCAGCCCCAGCATTTT. This codes for CASKGTDQPQHF. The V and J genes are TRBV19 and TRBJ1-5; 7 nucleotides match TRBD1. The length of the CDR3 is 12 residues. The germline V gene encodes CDR1 LNHDA and CDR2 SQIVND (reference sequence). V trimming: 7 bases; J trimming: 5 bases; junction bases outside the gene matches: 2.

The genes are TRBV6-6 and TRBJ2-7, with unresolved D. V lost 0 bases and J 6 bases, leaving 15 bases between the germline ends. This CDR3 contains 15 residues. Germline CDR1 MNHNY, CDR2 SVGAGI (reference sequence). Here the CDR3 DNA reads TGTGCCAGCAGTTACTCGTCGTCAGTAGGGCGCGAGCAGTACTTC. Amino acids: CASSYSSSVGREQYF.

This chain links TRBV5-1 with TRBJ1-1, with D hard to call. This CDR3 is built from 15 residues. CDR1 and CDR2 from the germline V gene are SGHRS and YFSETQ. Trimming left V 0 bases short and J 1 base short, with 10 bases between. The CDR3 DNA reads as TGCGCCAGCAGCTTGGCCCCAAAAAAGAACACTGAAGCTTTCTTT. Translated: CASSLAPKKNTEAFF.

This chain uses TRBV2 with TRBJ1-4; D call uncertain. Germline CDR1 is SNHLY and CDR2 is FYNNEI. The CDR3 is 14 amino acids. The V end was cut by 6 bases, the J end by 7 bases, with 15 bases between. CDR3 amino acids: CASRVVWMGEKLFF. In DNA, the CDR3 is TGTGCCAGCAGAGTTGTGTGGATGGGTGAAAAACTGTTTTTT.

The CDR3 DNA sequence: TGTGCCAGCAGCTTAAGTAGGGACACCGGGGAGCTGTTTTTT. Translation gives CASSLSRDTGELFF. The rearrangement joins TRBV5-6 to TRBJ2-2; D remains unclear. This CDR3 has 14 amino acids. CDR1 SGHDT and CDR2 YYEEEE come from the germline V gene. V lost 2 bases to trimming and J lost 3 bases, with 8 bases between them.

The DNA of the CDR3 is TGTGCCACCCGTGGGACAGGGCTCCACGAGCAGTACTTC. This translates into CATRGTGLHEQYF. This chain joins TRBV6-5 and TRBJ2-7; 9 positions agree with TRBD1. Trimming took 10 bases from V and 5 from J; bases not matched to a gene: 9. The CDR3 is 13 amino acids. From germline, CDR1 is MNHEY and CDR2 SVGAGI.